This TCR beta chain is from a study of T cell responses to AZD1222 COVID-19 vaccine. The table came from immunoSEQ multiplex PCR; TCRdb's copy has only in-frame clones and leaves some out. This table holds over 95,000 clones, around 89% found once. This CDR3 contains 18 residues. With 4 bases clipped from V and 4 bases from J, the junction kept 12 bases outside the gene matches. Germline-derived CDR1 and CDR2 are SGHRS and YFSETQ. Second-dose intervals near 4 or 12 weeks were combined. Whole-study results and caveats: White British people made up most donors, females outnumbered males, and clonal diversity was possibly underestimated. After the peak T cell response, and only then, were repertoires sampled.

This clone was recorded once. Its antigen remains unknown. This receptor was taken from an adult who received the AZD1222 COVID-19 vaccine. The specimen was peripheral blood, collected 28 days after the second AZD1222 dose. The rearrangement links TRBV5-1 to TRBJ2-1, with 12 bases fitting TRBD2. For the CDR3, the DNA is TGCGCCAGCAGCCCGACCCCTTCTAGCGGGGGGGCGTACAATGAGCAGTTCTTC. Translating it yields CASSPTPSSGGAYNEQFF.